Shown below are 13 T cell receptor beta chains from a single sample sequenced in a study of shared clonotypes between healthy human individuals. Method: immunoSEQ multiplex PCR; TCRdb's copy keeps in-frame clones and lacks some. The data contain some 1.5 million clones, around 97% of them singletons. Material for sequencing was naive CD4+ T cells sorted from blood. The subset was: CD45RA+ positively selected. These receptors all come from a man aged 25-45 years in good health.

This chain connects TRBV5-1 to TRBJ2-7, with D hard to call. The CDR3 runs 14 residues. Germline loops: CDR1 SGHRS, CDR2 YFSETQ. The V end was cut by 4 bases, the J end by 3 bases, with 14 bases between. Written as DNA, the CDR3 is TGCGCCAGCAGCAAAGGTCCCAACGGCTACGAGCAGTACTTC. As protein: CASSKGPNGYEQYF.

The J gene is TRBJ1-1, the V gene TRBV7-9; no clear D gene. The V end was cut by 7 bases, the J end by 4 bases, with 25 bases between. This CDR3 comprises 17 residues. Per the germline V gene, CDR1 is SEHNR and CDR2 is FQNEAQ (reference sequence). CDR3 in amino acids: CASTPGRQIGLGTEAFF. CDR3 nucleotides: TGTGCCAGCACCCCAGGACGACAAATAGGACTGGGCACTGAAGCTTTCTTT.

This rearrangement joins TRBV28 to TRBJ1-2; the match to TRBD1 covers 10 bases. This CDR3 has 18 residues. Germline CDR1 and CDR2: MDHEN and SYDVKM. J lost 5 bases, V lost 2 bases, and 14 bases had no gene match. Here the CDR3 DNA reads TGTGCCAGCAGTTTAGAGGGGACAGGGGATCCTGAGTCTTATGGCTACACCTTC. Its protein is CASSLEGTGDPESYGYTF.

The V gene is TRBV5-1, the J gene TRBJ2-5; 12 nucleotides line up with TRBD1. V shed 5 bases, J shed 5 bases, and the junction held 16 bases outside the gene matches. In germline, CDR1 is SGHRS, CDR2 YFSETQ. CDR3 length equals 18 residues. DNA for the CDR3: TGCGCCAGCAGGACCGGGACAGGGGGCATGTGGTTGGAGGAGACCCAGTACTTC. Its translation: CASRTGTGGMWLEETQYF.

The rearrangement uses TRBV12-5 and TRBJ1-3; TRBD1 matches at 11 bases. This CDR3 is 17 amino acids long. CDR1 is LGHNT, CDR2 FRNRAP, per germline. The trim removed 5 bases at V and 4 bases at J, leaving 10 bases unmatched. This chain's CDR3 is CASGPWDRGESGNTIYF. CDR3 bases: TGTGCTAGTGGTCCATGGGACAGGGGGGAATCAGGAAACACCATATATTTT.

The chain combines TRBV9 with TRBJ1-3; D is perhaps TRBD1 (5 bases). Deletions cut 4 bases from V and 7 bases from J, with 15 bases between. This CDR3 has 14 residues. The V gene's germline CDR1 is SGDLS and CDR2 YYNGEE. This chain's CDR3 is CASSPGGGRNTIYF. DNA for the CDR3: TGTGCCAGCAGCCCAGGCGGGGGTAGGAACACCATATATTTT. The complete variable domain, with remaining parts taken from reference TRBV9 and TRBJ1-3, reads DSGVTQTPKHLITATGQRVTLRCSPRSGDLSVYWYQQSLDQGLQFLIQYYNGEERAKGNILERFSAQQFPDLHSELNLSSLELGDSALYFCASSPGGGRNTIYFGEGSWLTVV.

The rearrangement links TRBV11-1 to TRBJ2-7; D is unclear. V lost 5 bases and J lost 2, with 10 bases in between. The CDR3 extends over 13 amino acids. Germline lookup yields CDR1 SGHAT and CDR2 FQDESV (reference sequence). The CDR3 region is CASSQRDPYEQYF. The CDR3 DNA is TGTGCCAGCAGCCAAAGAGATCCCTACGAGCAGTACTTC.

With respect to this clone: This CDR3 is also generated by other DNA sequences in the sample. The rearrangement uses TRBV9 and TRBJ1-1, with D tentatively TRBD1 (6 bases). Trimming took off 2 bases at V and 0 bases at J, with 8 bases between the two ends. The germline V gene encodes CDR1 SGDLS and CDR2 YYNGEE. This CDR3 region has 14 residues. CDR3 DNA: TGTGCCAGCAGCGTCACAGGGATGAACACTGAAGCTTTCTTT. As protein: CASSVTGMNTEAFF.

This chain connects TRBV28 to TRBJ2-1; 7 nucleotides align to TRBD2. Unmatched junction bases numbered 7, after V lost 5 bases and J lost 12 bases. The CDR3 covers 12 residues. Germline V CDR1 and CDR2: MDHEN, SYDVKM. The CDR3 sequence: CASSVKREWQFF. CDR3 DNA: TGTGCCAGCAGTGTGAAGCGGGAATGGCAGTTCTTC. The whole variable domain, remainder taken from reference TRBV28 and TRBJ2-1, is DVKVTQSSRYLVKRTGEKVFLECVQDMDHENMFWYRQDPGLGLRLIYFSYDVKMKEKGDIPEGYSVSREKKERFSLILESASTNQTSMYLCASSVKREWQFFGPGTRLTVL.

This clone appeared a single time. The chain combines TRBV7-2 with TRBJ2-3; no firm D call. The CDR3 length is 13 residues. Germline CDR1 reads SGHTA; CDR2 reads FQGNSA. Deletions cut 2 bases from V and 4 bases from J, with 7 bases between. The CDR3 is CASSLRISDTQYF. DNA of the CDR3: TGTGCCAGCAGCTTAAGGATCTCAGATACGCAGTATTTT.

This chain uses TRBV11-2 with TRBJ2-7; D is uncertain. The V end was cut by 7 bases, the J end by 4 bases, with 20 bases between. Germline assignment: CDR1 SGHAT and CDR2 FQNNGV. CDR3 size: 15 residues. The CDR3 DNA sequence: TGTGCCAGCACCCCAGAGCCGGAGCTAGTGTACGAGCAGTACTTC. Its protein product is CASTPEPELVYEQYF.

The chain is built from TRBV28 and TRBJ1-2; tentative D call: TRBD1 (5 bases). Germline V gene lookup returns CDR1 MDHEN and CDR2 SYDVKM. V was shortened by 8 bases and J by 3 bases, with 16 bases between the two germline ends. There are 14 residues in the CDR3. The CDR3 sequence: CASGTYSSYYGYTF. CDR3 DNA: TGTGCCAGCGGGACTTACTCAAGCTACTATGGCTACACCTTC.

This chain uses TRBV10-2 with TRBJ2-7, with D tentatively TRBD2 (6 bases). Germline V lookup: CDR1 WSHSY, CDR2 SAAADI. Deletions cut 8 bases from V and 6 bases from J, with 11 bases between. The CDR3 extends over 11 amino acids. In nucleotides, the CDR3 is TGCGCCAGCCGGCGGGGTGGCGAGCAGTACTTC. Translating gives CASRRGGEQYF.